This is a list of T cell receptor beta chains from one sample in a study of T cell repertoires in cytomegalovirus infection. Using its own MiXCR run on the reads, TCRdb lists one record per CDR3 protein. The sample has around 750,000 distinct CDR3 sequences, approximately 32% seen once. For these TCRs, the target antigens are not known. This specimen consisted of cultured CD8+ T cells from PBMCs, obtained from culture after CMV antigen stimulation. These receptors were obtained from a human donor in good health (CMV status not recorded). Some clones in this sample may be carry-over from other donors' samples. The CDR3 runs from the conserved cysteine through the conserved F or W. The D gene is left open where the match is weak. The listing skips clone size in some rows; elsewhere it reads once, few, many or a size class.

TRBJ2-6 | many | TRBV7-6 | . | CASSLEWGRSGANVLTF | TGTGCCAGCAGCTTAGAGTGGGGAAGGTCTGGGGCCAACGTCCTGACTTTC
TRBJ1-5 | few | TRBV6-5 | . | CASSKRQDLSNQPQHF | TGTGCCAGCAGTAAACGACAGGACCTTAGCAATCAGCCCCAGCATTTT
TRBJ1-5 | . | TRBV2 | TRBD1 | CASSGDRVQPQHF | TGTGCCAGCAGTGGCGACAGGGTTCAGCCCCAGCATTTT
TRBJ2-3 | . | TRBV9 | TRBD2 | CASSAGGGELTDTQYF | TGTGCCAGCAGCGCCGGGGGGGGCGAGTTGACAGATACGCAGTATTTT
TRBJ2-3 | . | TRBV18 | TRBD2 | CASSPTLAGGRTDTQYF | TGTGCCAGCTCACCTACCCTAGCGGGGGGGCGAACAGATACGCAGTATTTT
TRBJ2-2 | . | TRBV10-3 | TRBD1 | CAISDPDRGRTGELFF | TGTGCCATCAGTGACCCCGACAGGGGGAGGACCGGGGAGCTGTTTTTT
TRBJ2-1 | . | TRBV5-6 | . | CASSFGWYNEQFF | TGTGCCAGCAGCTTCGGCTGGTACAATGAGCAGTTCTTC
TRBJ1-2 | . | TRBV20-1 | . | CSARPPPRAVYGYTF | TGCAGTGCTAGACCCCCTCCCCGGGCAGTCTATGGCTACACCTTC
TRBJ2-2 | . | TRBV5-5 | . | CASNLLAGASNTGELFF | TGTGCCAGCAACCTTCTGGCGGGGGCATCGAACACCGGGGAGCTGTTTTTT
TRBJ2-1 | few | TRBV29-1 | . | CSVAFRDYNEQFF | TGCAGCGTTGCTTTTCGGGACTACAATGAGCAGTTCTTC
TRBJ2-5 | few | TRBV4-1 | TRBD2 | CASSQDGIRGGGETQYF | TGCGCCAGCAGCCAAGATGGGATACGGGGGGGCGGAGAGACCCAGTACTTC
TRBJ1-1 | few | TRBV2 | . | CASSEASPSLFTEAFF | TGTGCCAGCAGTGAAGCAAGCCCTTCACTTTTCACTGAAGCTTTCTTT
TRBJ2-2 | . | TRBV2 | . | CAKGLDTGELFF | TGTGCCAAAGGGCTGGACACCGGGGAGCTGTTTTTT
TRBJ2-5 | . | TRBV20-1 | . | CSATPGTPKTQYF | TGCAGTGCGACCCCAGGGACCCCAAAGACCCAGTACTTC